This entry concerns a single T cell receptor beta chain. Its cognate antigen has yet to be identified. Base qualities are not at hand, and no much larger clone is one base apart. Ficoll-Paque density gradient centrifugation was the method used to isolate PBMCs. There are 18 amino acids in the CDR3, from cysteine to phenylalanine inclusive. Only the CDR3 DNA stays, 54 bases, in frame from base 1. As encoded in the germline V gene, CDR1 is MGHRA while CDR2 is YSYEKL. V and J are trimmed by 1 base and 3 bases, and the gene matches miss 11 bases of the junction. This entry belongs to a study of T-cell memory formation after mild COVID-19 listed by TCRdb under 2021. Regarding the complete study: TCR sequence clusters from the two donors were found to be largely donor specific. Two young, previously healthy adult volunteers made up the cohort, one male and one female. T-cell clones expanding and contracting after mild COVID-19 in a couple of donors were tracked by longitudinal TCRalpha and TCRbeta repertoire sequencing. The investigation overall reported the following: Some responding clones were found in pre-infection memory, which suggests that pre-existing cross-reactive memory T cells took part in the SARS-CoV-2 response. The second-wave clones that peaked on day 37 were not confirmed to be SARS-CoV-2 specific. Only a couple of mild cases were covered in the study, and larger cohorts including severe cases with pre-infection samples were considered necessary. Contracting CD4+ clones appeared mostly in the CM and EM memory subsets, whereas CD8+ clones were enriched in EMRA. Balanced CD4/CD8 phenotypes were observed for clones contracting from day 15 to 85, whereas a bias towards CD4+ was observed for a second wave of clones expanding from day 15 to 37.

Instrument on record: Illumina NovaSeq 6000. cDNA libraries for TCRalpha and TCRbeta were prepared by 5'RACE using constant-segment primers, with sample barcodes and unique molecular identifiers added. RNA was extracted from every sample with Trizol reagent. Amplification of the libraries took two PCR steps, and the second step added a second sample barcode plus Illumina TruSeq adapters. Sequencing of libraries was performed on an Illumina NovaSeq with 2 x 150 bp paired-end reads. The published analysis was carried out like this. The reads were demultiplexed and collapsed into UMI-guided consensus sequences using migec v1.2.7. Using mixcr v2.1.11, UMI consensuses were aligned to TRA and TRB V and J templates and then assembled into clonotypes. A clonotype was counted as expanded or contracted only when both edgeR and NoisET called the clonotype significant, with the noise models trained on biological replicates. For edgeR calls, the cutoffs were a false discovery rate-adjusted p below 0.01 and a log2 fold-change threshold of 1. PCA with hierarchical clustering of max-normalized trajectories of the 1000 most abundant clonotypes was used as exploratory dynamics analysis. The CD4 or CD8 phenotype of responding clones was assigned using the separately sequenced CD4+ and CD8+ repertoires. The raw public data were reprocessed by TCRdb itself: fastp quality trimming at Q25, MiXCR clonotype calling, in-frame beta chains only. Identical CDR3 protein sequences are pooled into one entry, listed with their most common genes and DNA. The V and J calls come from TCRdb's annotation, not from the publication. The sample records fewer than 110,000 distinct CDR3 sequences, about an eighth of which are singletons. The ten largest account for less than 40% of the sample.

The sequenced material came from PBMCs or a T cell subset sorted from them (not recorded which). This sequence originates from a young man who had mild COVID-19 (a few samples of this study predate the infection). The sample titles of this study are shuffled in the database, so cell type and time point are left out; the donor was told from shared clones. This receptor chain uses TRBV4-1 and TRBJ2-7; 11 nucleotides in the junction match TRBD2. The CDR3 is CASSQASGGLEEVYEQYF. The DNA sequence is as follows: TGCGCCAGCAGCCAAGCTAGCGGGGGGCTCGAGGAGGTCTACGAGCAGTACTTC.